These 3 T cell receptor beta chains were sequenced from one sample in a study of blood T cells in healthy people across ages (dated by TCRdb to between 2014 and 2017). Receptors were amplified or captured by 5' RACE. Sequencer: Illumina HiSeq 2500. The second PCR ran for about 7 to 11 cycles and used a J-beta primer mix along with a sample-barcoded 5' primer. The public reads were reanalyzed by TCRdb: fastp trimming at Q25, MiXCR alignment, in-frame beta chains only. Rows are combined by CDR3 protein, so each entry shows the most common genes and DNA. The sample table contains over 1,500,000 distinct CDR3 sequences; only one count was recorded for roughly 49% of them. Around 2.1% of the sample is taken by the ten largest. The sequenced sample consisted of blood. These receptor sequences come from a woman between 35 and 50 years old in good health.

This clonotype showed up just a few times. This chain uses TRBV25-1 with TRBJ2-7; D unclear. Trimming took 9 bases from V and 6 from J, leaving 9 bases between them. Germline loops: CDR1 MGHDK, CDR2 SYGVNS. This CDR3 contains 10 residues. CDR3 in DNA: TGTGCCAGTTTTTGGGGCGAGCAGTACTTC. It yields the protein CASFWGEQYF.

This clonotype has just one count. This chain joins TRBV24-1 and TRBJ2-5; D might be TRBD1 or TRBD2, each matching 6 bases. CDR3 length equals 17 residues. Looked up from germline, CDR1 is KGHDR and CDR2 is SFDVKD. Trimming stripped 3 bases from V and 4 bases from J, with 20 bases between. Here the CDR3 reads CATSDTTGRTGRETQYF. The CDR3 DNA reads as TGTGCCACCAGTGATACAACAGGGAGGACTGGTAGAGAGACCCAGTACTTC.

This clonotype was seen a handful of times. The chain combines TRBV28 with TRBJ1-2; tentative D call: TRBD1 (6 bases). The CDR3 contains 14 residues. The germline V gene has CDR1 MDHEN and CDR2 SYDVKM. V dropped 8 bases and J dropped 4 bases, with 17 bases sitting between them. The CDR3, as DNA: TGTGCCAGCTGTAAACCAGGGGATCCCTATGGCTACACCTTC. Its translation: CASCKPGDPYGYTF.